This T cell receptor beta chain was recovered during a study of blood T cell repertoires in COVID-19. Study details: Sources were T cells, B-cell-depleted T cells, or PBMCs; the material itself was cDNA or gDNA.

The table came from immunoSEQ multiplex PCR; TCRdb's copy has only in-frame clones and leaves some out. The sample comprises 250,000 to 350,000 clones, under 90% of which are singletons, and 10% rests with the top ten. Germline V lookup: CDR1 ENHRY, CDR2 SYGVKD. The CDR3 has 16 amino acids. V trimming: 0 bases; J trimming: 3 bases; junction bases outside the gene matches: 6. This study enrolled people aged about 18 to 95 from 20 to 25 US geographic areas. Self-reported history from a screening survey and questionnaire set each donor's cohort. What the recovered Cohort 3 donors had was two negative PCRs, clearance, or symptom resolution.

V is TRBV10-3 and J is TRBJ1-1; 8 nucleotides line up with TRBD1. The sequence was collected from a woman between 18 and 29 years old who had recovered from COVID-19. Sequencing input: PBMCs or T cells enriched from blood (not recorded which). CDR3 DNA: TGTGCCATCAGTGAGTCGAGTAGACAGGGGCACACTGAAGCTTTCTTT. Translated, it gives CAISESSRQGHTEAFF.